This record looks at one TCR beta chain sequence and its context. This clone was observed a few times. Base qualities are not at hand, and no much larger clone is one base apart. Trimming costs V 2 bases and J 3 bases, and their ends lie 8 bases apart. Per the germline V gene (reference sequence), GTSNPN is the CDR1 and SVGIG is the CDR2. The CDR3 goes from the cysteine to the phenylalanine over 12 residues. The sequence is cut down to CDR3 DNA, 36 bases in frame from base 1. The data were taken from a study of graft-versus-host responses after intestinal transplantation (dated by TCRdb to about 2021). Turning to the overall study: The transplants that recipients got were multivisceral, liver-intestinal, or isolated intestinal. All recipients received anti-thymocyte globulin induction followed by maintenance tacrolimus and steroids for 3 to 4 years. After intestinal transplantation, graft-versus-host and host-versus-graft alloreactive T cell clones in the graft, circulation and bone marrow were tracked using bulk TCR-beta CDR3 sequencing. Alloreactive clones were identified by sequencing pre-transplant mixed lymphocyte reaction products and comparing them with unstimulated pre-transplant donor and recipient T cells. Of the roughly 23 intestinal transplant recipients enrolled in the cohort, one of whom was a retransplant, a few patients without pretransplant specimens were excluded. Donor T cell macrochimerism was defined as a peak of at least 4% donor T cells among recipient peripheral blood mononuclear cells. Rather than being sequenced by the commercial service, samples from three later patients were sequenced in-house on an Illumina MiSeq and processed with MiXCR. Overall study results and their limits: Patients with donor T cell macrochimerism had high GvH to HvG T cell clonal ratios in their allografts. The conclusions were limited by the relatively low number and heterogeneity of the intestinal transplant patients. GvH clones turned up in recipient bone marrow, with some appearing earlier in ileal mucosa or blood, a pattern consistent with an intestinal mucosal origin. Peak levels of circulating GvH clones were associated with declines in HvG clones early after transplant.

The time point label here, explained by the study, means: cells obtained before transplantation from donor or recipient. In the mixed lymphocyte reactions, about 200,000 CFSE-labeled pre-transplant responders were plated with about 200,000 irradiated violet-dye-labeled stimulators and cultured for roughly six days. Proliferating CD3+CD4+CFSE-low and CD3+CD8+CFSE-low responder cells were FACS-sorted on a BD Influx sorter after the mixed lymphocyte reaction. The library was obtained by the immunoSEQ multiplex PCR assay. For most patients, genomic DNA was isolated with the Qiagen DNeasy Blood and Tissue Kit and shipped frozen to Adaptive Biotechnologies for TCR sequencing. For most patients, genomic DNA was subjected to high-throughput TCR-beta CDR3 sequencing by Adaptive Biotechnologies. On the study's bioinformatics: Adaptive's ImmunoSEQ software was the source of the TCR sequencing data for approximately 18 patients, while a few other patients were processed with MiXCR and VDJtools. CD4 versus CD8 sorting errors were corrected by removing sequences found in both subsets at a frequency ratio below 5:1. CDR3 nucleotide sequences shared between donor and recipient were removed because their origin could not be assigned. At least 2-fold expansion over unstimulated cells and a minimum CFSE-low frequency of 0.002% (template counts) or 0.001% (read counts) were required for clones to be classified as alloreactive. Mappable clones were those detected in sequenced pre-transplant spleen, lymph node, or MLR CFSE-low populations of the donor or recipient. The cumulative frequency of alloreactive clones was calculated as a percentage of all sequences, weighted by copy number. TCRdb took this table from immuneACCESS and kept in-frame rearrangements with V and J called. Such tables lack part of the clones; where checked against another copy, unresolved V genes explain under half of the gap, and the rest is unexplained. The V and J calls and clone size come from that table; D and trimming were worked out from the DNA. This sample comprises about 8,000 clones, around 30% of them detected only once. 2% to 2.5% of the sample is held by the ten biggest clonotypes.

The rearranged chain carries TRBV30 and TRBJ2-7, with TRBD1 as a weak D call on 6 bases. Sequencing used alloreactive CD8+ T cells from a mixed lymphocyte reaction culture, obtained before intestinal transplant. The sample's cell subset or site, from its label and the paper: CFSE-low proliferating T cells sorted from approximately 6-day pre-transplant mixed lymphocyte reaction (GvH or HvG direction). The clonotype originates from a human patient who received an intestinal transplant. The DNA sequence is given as TGTGCCTGGAGTTACAGGGACTACGAGCAGTACTTC. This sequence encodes CAWSYRDYEQYF. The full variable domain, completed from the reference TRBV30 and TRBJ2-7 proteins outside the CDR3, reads SQTIHQWPATLVQPVGSPLSLECTVEGTSNPNLYWYRQAAGRGLQLLFYSVGIGQISSEVPQNLSASRPQDRQFILSSKKLLLSDSGFYLCAWSYRDYEQYFGPGTRLTVT.